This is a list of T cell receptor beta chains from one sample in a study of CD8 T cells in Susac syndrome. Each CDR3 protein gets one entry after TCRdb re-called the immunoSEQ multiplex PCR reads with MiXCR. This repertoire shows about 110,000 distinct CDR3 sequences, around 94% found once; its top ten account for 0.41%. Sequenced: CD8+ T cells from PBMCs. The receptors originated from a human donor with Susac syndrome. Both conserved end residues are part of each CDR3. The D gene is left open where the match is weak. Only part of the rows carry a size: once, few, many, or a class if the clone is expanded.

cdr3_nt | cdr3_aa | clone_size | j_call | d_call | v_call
TGTGCCAGCAGCAAGGGGATTGAGCAGTTCTTC | CASSKGIEQFF | . | TRBJ2-1 | . | TRBV5-4
TGTGCCACCGGTGGCGGGGTGCGTGGGGCCAACGTCCTGACTTTC | CATGGGVRGANVLTF | . | TRBJ2-6 | . | TRBV15
TGTGCCAGCAGCGTAGCGTCTAGCTCCTACAATGAGCAGTTCTTC | CASSVASSSYNEQFF | . | TRBJ2-1 | . | TRBV9
TGTGCCAGCAGGGTCGCAATGAACTACGAGCAGTACTTC | CASRVAMNYEQYF | . | TRBJ2-7 | . | TRBV2
TGTGCCAGCAGCCAATTCCGGACAGGGGGTAGTGGCGATGAGCAGTTCTTC | CASSQFRTGGSGDEQFF | . | TRBJ2-1 | TRBD1 | TRBV3-1
TGTGCCAGCAAGGGTTCCCCCTACGAGCAGTACTTC | CASKGSPYEQYF | . | TRBJ2-7 | . | TRBV27
TGTGCCAGCACCCCCTCCGGGACTCTCTCCTACGAGCAGTACTTC | CASTPSGTLSYEQYF | . | TRBJ2-7 | . | TRBV27
TGTGCCACCAGCATAGAGCGGGGGGGCTCCTACGAGCAGTACTTC | CATSIERGGSYEQYF | once | TRBJ2-7 | TRBD2 | TRBV15
TGTGCCAGCAGTGTTGGCAGCCCCCATGAGCAGTTCTTC | CASSVGSPHEQFF | . | TRBJ2-1 | . | TRBV25-1
TGTGCCAGCAGCTTGGATCAGGGTCATGGCTACACCTTC | CASSLDQGHGYTF | . | TRBJ1-2 | . | TRBV5-4
TGCAGTGCTAGAGATGGGGGGGATTCCAAAAACATTCAGTACTTC | CSARDGGDSKNIQYF | . | TRBJ2-4 | TRBD2 | TRBV20-1
TGTGCCAGCAGCTTAGCTGTTTCGGGGAACACTGAAGCTTTCTTT | CASSLAVSGNTEAFF | . | TRBJ1-1 | . | TRBV11-2
TGCGCCAGCAGCCAAGTGGGTAGCCCCGGGGAGCTGTTTTTT | CASSQVGSPGELFF | . | TRBJ2-2 | . | TRBV4-1
TGTGCCAGCAGCCAAGTCGAGGGGCTCACCGGGGAGCTGTTTTTT | CASSQVEGLTGELFF | . | TRBJ2-2 | . | TRBV3-1
TGTGCCACCAGCGCAGACAGGGCTATGAACACTGAAGCTTTCTTT | CATSADRAMNTEAFF | . | TRBJ1-1 | TRBD1 | TRBV15
TGTGCCACCAGTGATCCCGTCCTAGGAGAGACCCAGTACTTC | CATSDPVLGETQYF | . | TRBJ2-5 | . | TRBV24-1
TGTGCCAGCAGCCCCCGACTGGGCCAGCATGAGCAGTTCTTC | CASSPRLGQHEQFF | . | TRBJ2-1 | . | TRBV13
TGCGCCAGCAGCTTGCCCGGTCGTTCGGGGGAAGCGACTGGGGCCAACGTCCTGACTTTC | CASSLPGRSGEATGANVLTF | . | TRBJ2-6 | . | TRBV5-1
TGTGCCAGCAGCTCGGGACCGAACACTGAAGCTTTCTTT | CASSSGPNTEAFF | . | TRBJ1-1 | . | TRBV13
TGTGCCACCAGGGGAACGGGGGCCATCCAAGAGACCCAGTACTTC | CATRGTGAIQETQYF | once | TRBJ2-5 | . | TRBV15
TGCGCCAGCAGCCAATGGGCCCGTGATAATGAAAAACTGTTTTTT | CASSQWARDNEKLFF | . | TRBJ1-4 | . | TRBV4-1
TGTGCCAGCAGCTTAGGCAGCCTGAACACTGAAGCTTTCTTT | CASSLGSLNTEAFF | . | TRBJ1-1 | . | TRBV7-8
TGTGCCAGCTCACCCCCGACAGGGGACTATGGCTACACCTTC | CASSPPTGDYGYTF | once | TRBJ1-2 | TRBD1 | TRBV18
TGCAGTGCTCCCAACTACTGGCTCAATGAGCAGTTCTTC | CSAPNYWLNEQFF | . | TRBJ2-1 | . | TRBV20-1
TGTGCCAGCAGCTTGGCCGGGGGGGGCACAGATACGCAGTATTTT | CASSLAGGGTDTQYF | . | TRBJ2-3 | TRBD2 | TRBV5-4
TGCAGCGTTGAACCCAGGGAGGCTGAGGGCTACACCTTC | CSVEPREAEGYTF | . | TRBJ1-2 | . | TRBV29-1
TGTGCCAGCAGCCCACTAGCGGACGCTAGCACAGATACGCAGTATTTT | CASSPLADASTDTQYF | . | TRBJ2-3 | TRBD2 | TRBV7-6
TGTGCCAGCAGTCCCCAGCGGAGCTCCTACAATGAGCAGTTCTTC | CASSPQRSSYNEQFF | . | TRBJ2-1 | . | TRBV6-5
TGTGCCAGCAGTTTGACAGGGGATTATTCACCCCTCCACTTT | CASSLTGDYSPLHF | . | TRBJ1-6 | TRBD1 | TRBV28
TGTGCCAGCAGCGGGGGACTAGCGGGGTCTGAGCAGTTCTTC | CASSGGLAGSEQFF | once | TRBJ2-1 | TRBD2 | TRBV9
TGTGCCAGCAAATCGTCGAGCACCGGGGAGCTGTTTTTT | CASKSSSTGELFF | . | TRBJ2-2 | . | TRBV5-6
TGTGCCAGCAGCTTAGGTACCCAAGAGACCCAGTACTTC | CASSLGTQETQYF | . | TRBJ2-5 | . | TRBV5-1
TGTGCCAGCAGCTTACCCGGCGACAATGAGCAGTTCTTC | CASSLPGDNEQFF | few | TRBJ2-1 | . | TRBV7-3
TGTGCCAGCAGCGTGGGGGCGGGCAATGAGCAGTTCTTC | CASSVGAGNEQFF | . | TRBJ2-1 | . | TRBV9
TGTGCCAGCAGCTCGGACAGAATGCCCTACGAGCAGTACTTC | CASSSDRMPYEQYF | . | TRBJ2-7 | . | TRBV5-4
TGTGCCAGCAGCCCTAGCGACACTGAAGCTTTCTTT | CASSPSDTEAFF | . | TRBJ1-1 | . | TRBV7-9
TGTGCCAGCAGCCGGGGACGGCCCCAAGAGACCCAGTACTTC | CASSRGRPQETQYF | once | TRBJ2-5 | . | TRBV5-6
TGTGCCAGCAGCTTGGACAGTACCTTGCAAGAGACCCAGTACTTC | CASSLDSTLQETQYF | . | TRBJ2-5 | . | TRBV7-9
TGTGCCAGCAGTTACGGTCTAGGACTAGCGGAGACGAGCACAGATACGCAGTATTTT | CASSYGLGLAETSTDTQYF | . | TRBJ2-3 | TRBD2 | TRBV6-5
TGTGCCAGCAGTTCTCCGGCGAGCGGGGAGCTGTTTTTT | CASSSPASGELFF | . | TRBJ2-2 | . | TRBV6-6
TGTGCCAGTAGTTCATGGACTAGCGGGGGGGCCGGTGAGCAGTTCTTC | CASSSWTSGGAGEQFF | once | TRBJ2-1 | TRBD2 | TRBV19
TGCAGCGTCTTACAGGGTGACTATGGCTACACCTTC | CSVLQGDYGYTF | . | TRBJ1-2 | . | TRBV29-1
TGCGCCAGCAGCCCCACAGGGATGGCGTCAGGAAACACCATATATTTT | CASSPTGMASGNTIYF | . | TRBJ1-3 | . | TRBV4-1
TGTGCCAGCAGCTCGGCGACAGGGGGTCATAATCAGCCCCAGCATTTT | CASSSATGGHNQPQHF | . | TRBJ1-5 | TRBD1 | TRBV11-2
TGTGCCAGCAGCCAAGATGTGTACTCTGAAAGGACCCAGTACTTC | CASSQDVYSERTQYF | . | TRBJ2-5 | . | TRBV4-2